This TCR beta chain emerged from a study of T cells in Graves' hyperthyroidism and ophthalmopathy. General observations from the study: Using 13 V-J features, a model discriminated ophthalmopathy from stable hyperthyroidism.

The cohort's ophthalmopathy patients, a group with duration under 3 months, had a Clinical Activity Score of at least 3 and a NOSPECS grade of at least 4. For this clonotype: Its specificity is not known.

CDR1 is DFQATT and CDR2 is SNEGSKA in the germline V gene (reference sequence). V was clipped by 1 base and J by 6 bases; unmatched bases: 6. The CDR3 is made up of 14 amino acids. Using RNA transcripts as the source, TCR beta CDR3 regions were amplified. During a first-round RT-PCR of the TCR CDR3, the HTBI primer set was used. TCRdb independently ran MiXCR on the multiplex PCR reads; one entry per CDR3 protein. Among under 600,000 distinct CDR3 sequences listed, approximately 16% were seen once. The material sequenced was blood. The rearrangement uses TRBV20-1 and TRBJ1-5; 7 nucleotides line up with TRBD1. This TCR derives from a woman in her thirties or forties with Graves' ophthalmopathy. Here the CDR3 DNA reads TGCAGTGCTAGAGTCCCTCAGGGGGGTCAGCCCCAGCATTTT. It yields the protein CSARVPQGGQPQHF.